The rows below give T cell receptor beta chains drawn from one sample of a study of prognosis after radiotherapy for stage I lung cancer. One entry per CDR3 protein, called by TCRdb with MiXCR from the multiplex PCR reads. The sample consists of under 20,000 distinct CDR3 sequences, 44% of them appearing once. The material sequenced was PBMCs, taken before or after stereotactic body radiation therapy (not recorded which). Receptors originate from a donor aged 50 or older with non-small cell lung cancer. Each CDR3 is given with its conserved first and last residue. Each record gives: clone size, J gene, D gene, V gene, CDR3 protein, CDR3 DNA. D genes are given only for firm matches. Only some rows state a clone size, as once, few, many or a class for expanded clones.

size: -; J: TRBJ1-6; D: -; V: TRBV6-1; CDR3: CASSARDGLNSPLHF; DNA: TGTGCCAGCAGCGCCCGGGACGGACTTAATTCACCCCTCCACTTT
size: few; J: TRBJ1-3; D: TRBD1; V: TRBV11-2; CDR3: CASSLEAGGGNTIYF; DNA: TGTGCCAGCAGCTTGGAGGCAGGGGGTGGAAACACCATATATTTT
size: many; J: TRBJ2-3; D: TRBD2; V: TRBV5-4; CDR3: CASSLAAGGDTDTQYF; DNA: TGTGCCAGCAGCTTGGCGGCGGGAGGAGACACAGATACGCAGTATTTT
size: -; J: TRBJ2-2; D: -; V: TRBV6-2/TRBV6-3; CDR3: CASSPTAGELFF; DNA: TGTGCCAGCAGCCCCACGGCCGGTGAGCTGTTTTTT
size: many; J: TRBJ2-3; D: -; V: TRBV15; CDR3: CATSRDSTSGVTDTQYF; DNA: TGTGCCACCAGCAGAGATTCTACATCGGGGGTCACAGATACGCAGTATTTT
size: many; J: TRBJ2-1; D: -; V: TRBV28; CDR3: CASSTRRQGGNEQFF; DNA: TGTGCCAGCAGTACCCGTAGACAGGGAGGTAATGAGCAGTTCTTC
size: many; J: TRBJ2-5; D: -; V: TRBV15; CDR3: CATSIPSLGGETQYF; DNA: TGTGCCACCAGCATCCCGTCTCTAGGTGGAGAGACCCAGTACTTC
size: many; J: TRBJ2-2; D: -; V: TRBV18; CDR3: CASSLGMETGELFF; DNA: TGTGCCAGCTCACTCGGGATGGAGACCGGGGAGCTGTTTTTT
size: -; J: TRBJ1-3; D: -; V: TRBV6-2/TRBV6-3; CDR3: CASSYDRQLSGNTIYF; DNA: TGTGCCAGCTCATACGACCGACAGCTCTCTGGAAACACCATATATTTT
size: -; J: TRBJ2-5; D: -; V: TRBV28; CDR3: CASSTWTGQEETQYF; DNA: TGTGCCAGCAGTACATGGACGGGGCAGGAAGAGACCCAGTACTTC
size: -; J: TRBJ2-3; D: -; V: TRBV24-1; CDR3: CATSDLDTGSSTDTQYF; DNA: TGTGCCACCAGTGATTTGGATACCGGGAGCAGCACAGATACGCAGTATTTT
size: -; J: TRBJ1-2; D: -; V: TRBV7-2; CDR3: CASSLEGFGYGYTF; DNA: TGTGCCAGCAGCTTGGAAGGCTTCGGTTATGGCTACACCTTC
size: many; J: TRBJ2-5; D: TRBD2; V: TRBV20-1; CDR3: CSARVAGGQETQYF; DNA: TGCAGTGCTAGGGTAGCGGGGGGCCAAGAGACCCAGTACTTC
size: -; J: TRBJ2-7; D: TRBD2; V: TRBV7-8; CDR3: CASSFSGSEQYF; DNA: TGTGCCAGCAGCTTTAGCGGGAGCGAGCAGTACTTC